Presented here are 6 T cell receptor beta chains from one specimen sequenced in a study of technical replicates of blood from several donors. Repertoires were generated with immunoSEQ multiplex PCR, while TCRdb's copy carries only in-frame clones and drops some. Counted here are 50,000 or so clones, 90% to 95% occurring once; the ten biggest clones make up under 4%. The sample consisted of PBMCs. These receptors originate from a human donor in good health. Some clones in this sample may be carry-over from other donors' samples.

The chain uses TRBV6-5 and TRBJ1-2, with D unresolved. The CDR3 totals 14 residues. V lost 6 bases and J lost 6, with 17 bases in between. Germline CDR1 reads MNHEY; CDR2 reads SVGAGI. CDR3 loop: CASRMAGGFDGYTF. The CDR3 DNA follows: TGTGCCAGCAGGATGGCAGGAGGATTTGATGGCTACACCTTC.

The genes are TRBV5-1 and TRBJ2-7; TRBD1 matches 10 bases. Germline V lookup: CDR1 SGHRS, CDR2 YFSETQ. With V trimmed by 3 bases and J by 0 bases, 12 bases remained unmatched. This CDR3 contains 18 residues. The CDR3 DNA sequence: TGCGCCAGCAGCTGGCCCGGGACAGGGGCCCGAAGCTCCTACGAGCAGTACTTC. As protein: CASSWPGTGARSSYEQYF. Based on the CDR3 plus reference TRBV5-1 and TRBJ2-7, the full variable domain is KAGVTQTPRYLIKTRGQQVTLSCSPISGHRSVSWYQQTPGQGLQFLFEYFSETQRNKGNFPGRFSGRQFSNSRSEMNVSTLELGDSALYLCASSWPGTGARSSYEQYFGPGTRLTVT.

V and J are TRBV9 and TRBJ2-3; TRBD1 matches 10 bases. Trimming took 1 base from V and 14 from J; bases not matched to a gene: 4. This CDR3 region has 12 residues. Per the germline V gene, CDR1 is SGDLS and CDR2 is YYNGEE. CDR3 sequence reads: CASSVSRDRGYF. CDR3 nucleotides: TGTGCCAGCAGCGTATCCCGGGACAGGGGGTATTTT. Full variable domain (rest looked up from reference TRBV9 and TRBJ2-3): DSGVTQTPKHLITATGQRVTLRCSPRSGDLSVYWYQQSLDQGLQFLIQYYNGEERAKGNILERFSAQQFPDLHSELNLSSLELGDSALYFCASSVSRDRGYFGPGTRLTVL.

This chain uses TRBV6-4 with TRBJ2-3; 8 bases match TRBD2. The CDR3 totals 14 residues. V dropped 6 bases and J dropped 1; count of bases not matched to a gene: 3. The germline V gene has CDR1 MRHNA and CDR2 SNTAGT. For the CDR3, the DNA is TGTGCCAGCAGCATGACTAGCGGCACAGATACGCAGTATTTT. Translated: CASSMTSGTDTQYF.

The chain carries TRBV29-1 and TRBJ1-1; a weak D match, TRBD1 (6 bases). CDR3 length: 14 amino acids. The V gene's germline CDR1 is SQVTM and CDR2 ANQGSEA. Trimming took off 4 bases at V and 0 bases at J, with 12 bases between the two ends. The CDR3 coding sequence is TGCAGCGTTGGGAGGGGGGGAATGAACACTGAAGCTTTCTTT. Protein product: CSVGRGGMNTEAFF.

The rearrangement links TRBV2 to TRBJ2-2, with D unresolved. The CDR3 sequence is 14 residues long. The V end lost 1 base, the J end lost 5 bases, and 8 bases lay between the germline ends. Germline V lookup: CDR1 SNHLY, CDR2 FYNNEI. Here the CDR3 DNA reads TGTGCCAGCAGTGAAGGAGTCGCTACCGGGGAGCTGTTTTTT. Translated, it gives CASSEGVATGELFF. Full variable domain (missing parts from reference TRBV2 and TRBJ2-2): EPEVTQTPSHQVTQMGQEVILRCVPISNHLYFYWYRQILGQKVEFLVSFYNNEISEKSEIFDDQFSVERPDGSNFTLKIRSTKLEDSAMYFCASSEGVATGELFFGEGSRLTVL.